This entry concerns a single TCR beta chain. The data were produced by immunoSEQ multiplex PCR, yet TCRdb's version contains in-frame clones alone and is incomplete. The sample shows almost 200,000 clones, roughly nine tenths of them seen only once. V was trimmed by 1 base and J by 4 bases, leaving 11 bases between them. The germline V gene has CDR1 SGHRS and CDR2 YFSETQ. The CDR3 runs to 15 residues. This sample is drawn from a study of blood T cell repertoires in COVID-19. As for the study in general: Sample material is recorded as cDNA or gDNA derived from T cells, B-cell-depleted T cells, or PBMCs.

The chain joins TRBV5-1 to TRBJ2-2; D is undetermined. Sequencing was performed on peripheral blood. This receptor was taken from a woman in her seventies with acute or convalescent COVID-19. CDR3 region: CASSLSQVPTGELFF. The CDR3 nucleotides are TGCGCCAGCAGCTTGAGTCAGGTCCCCACCGGGGAGCTGTTTTTT.